This TCR beta chain originates from a study of T cells in Graves' hyperthyroidism and ophthalmopathy. Using RNA transcripts as the source, TCR beta CDR3 regions were amplified. HTBI primers were used for first-round RT-PCR of the TCR CDR3. Via MiXCR, TCRdb re-called the multiplex PCR reads, giving one row per CDR3 protein. The sample contains about 24,000 distinct CDR3 sequences, approximately 49% of which appear only once. The sequence derives from a woman in her thirties or forties with Graves' hyperthyroidism that later progressed to Graves' ophthalmopathy. Input material: blood.

The CDR3, as DNA: TGTGCCAGCAGTGATACCACCAAGCAGTTCTTC. Protein product: CASSDTTKQFF. The V call is TRBV2, the J call TRBJ2-1; D uncertain. Germline V gives CDR1 SNHLY, CDR2 FYNNEI. This CDR3 comprises 11 residues. The germline V and J ends were trimmed by 3 bases and 11 bases, with 8 bases remaining between them.